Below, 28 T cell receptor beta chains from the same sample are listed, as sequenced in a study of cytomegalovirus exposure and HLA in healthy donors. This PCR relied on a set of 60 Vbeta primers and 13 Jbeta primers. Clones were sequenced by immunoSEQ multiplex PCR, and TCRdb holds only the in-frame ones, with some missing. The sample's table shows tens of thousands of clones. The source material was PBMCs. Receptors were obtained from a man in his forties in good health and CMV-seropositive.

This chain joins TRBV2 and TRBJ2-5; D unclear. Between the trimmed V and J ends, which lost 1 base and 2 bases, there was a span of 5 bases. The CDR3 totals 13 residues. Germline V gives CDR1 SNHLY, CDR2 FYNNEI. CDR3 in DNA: TGTGCCAGCAGTGAAGTGAGACAAGAGACCCAGTACTTC. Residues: CASSEVRQETQYF.

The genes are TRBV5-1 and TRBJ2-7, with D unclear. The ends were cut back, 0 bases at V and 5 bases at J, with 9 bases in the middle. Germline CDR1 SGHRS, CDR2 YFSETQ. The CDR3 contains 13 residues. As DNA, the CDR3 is TGCGCCAGCAGCTTGGGGCAAGATGACGAGCAGTACTTC. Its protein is CASSLGQDDEQYF.

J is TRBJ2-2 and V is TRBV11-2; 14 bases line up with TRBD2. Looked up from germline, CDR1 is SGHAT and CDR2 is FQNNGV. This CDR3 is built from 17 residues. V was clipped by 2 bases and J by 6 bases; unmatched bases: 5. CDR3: CASSLTRLAGGAGELFF. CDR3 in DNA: TGTGCCAGCAGCTTAACCCGACTAGCGGGAGGGGCCGGGGAGCTGTTTTTT.

The CDR3 DNA follows: TGTGCCAGCAGCTCTCTAACAGGGGTTGGTACCGGGGAGCTGTTTTTT. Amino acid sequence: CASSSLTGVGTGELFF. V gene TRBV7-2 combines with J gene TRBJ2-2; TRBD1 agrees at 7 bases. Per the germline V gene, CDR1 is SGHTA and CDR2 is FQGNSA. V trimming: 4 bases; J trimming: 5 bases; junction bases outside the gene matches: 10. This CDR3 is 16 amino acids long.

The CDR3 sequence is CASSPIAGPAYEQYF. The CDR3 DNA reads as TGTGCCAGCAGTCCCATAGCGGGACCAGCCTACGAGCAGTACTTC. V gene TRBV27 combines with J gene TRBJ2-7; 8 nucleotides line up with TRBD2. This CDR3 contains 15 residues. The V gene end was trimmed by 5 bases and the J gene end by 2 bases; junction bases not matched to a gene: 8. CDR1 is MNHEY and CDR2 is SMNVEV in the germline V gene (reference sequence).

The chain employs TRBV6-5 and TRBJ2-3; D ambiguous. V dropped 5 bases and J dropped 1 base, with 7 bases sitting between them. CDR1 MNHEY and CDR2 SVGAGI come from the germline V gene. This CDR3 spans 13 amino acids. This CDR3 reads CASSPYGTDTQYF. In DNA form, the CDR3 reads TGTGCCAGCAGTCCCTACGGCACAGATACGCAGTATTTT.

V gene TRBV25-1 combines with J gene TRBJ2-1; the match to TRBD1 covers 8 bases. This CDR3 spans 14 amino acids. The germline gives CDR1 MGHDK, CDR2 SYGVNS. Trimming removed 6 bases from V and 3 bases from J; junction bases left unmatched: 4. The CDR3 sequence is CASRGTGFYNEQFF. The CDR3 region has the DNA TGTGCCAGCAGGGGGACAGGCTTCTACAATGAGCAGTTCTTC. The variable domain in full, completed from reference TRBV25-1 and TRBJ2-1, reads EADIYQTPRYLVIGTGKKITLECSQTMGHDKMYWYQQDPGMELHLIHYSYGVNSTEKGDLSSESTVSRIRTEHFPLTLESARPSHTSQYLCASRGTGFYNEQFFGPGTRLTVL.

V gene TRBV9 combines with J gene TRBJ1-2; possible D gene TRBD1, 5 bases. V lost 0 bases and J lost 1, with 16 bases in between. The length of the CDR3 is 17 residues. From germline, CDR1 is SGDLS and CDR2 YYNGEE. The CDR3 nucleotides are TGTGCCAGCAGCGTAGCGGACGAGGACAATCATAACTATGGCTACACCTTC. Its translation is CASSVADEDNHNYGYTF.

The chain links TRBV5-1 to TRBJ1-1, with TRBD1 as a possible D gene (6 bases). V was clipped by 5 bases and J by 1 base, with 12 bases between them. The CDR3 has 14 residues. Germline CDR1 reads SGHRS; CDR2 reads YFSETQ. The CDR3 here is CASSIQGPNTEAFF. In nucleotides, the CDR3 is TGCGCCAGCAGTATACAGGGACCGAACACTGAAGCTTTCTTT.

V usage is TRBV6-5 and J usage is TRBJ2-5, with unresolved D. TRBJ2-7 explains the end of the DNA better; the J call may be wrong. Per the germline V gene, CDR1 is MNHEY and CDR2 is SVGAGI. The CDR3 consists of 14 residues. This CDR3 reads CASSYGRGAYEQYF. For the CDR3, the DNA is TGTGCCAGCAGTTACGGGCGTGGGGCCTACGAGCAGTACTTC.

CDR3 in DNA: TGTGCCAGTAGCAAACTACAGGGTGGTGGGACTGAAGCTTTCTTT. Translation: CASSKLQGGGTEAFF. The chain employs TRBV19 and TRBJ1-1, with TRBD1 as a possible D gene (6 bases). The germline CDR1 and CDR2 sequences are LNHDA and SQIVND (reference sequence). The ends were cut back, 6 bases at V and 5 bases at J, with 19 bases in the middle. This CDR3 contains 15 residues.

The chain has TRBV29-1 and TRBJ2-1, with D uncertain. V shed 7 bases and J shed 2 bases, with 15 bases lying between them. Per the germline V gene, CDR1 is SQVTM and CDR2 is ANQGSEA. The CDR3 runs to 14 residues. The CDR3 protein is CSASGDWAYNEQFF. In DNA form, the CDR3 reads TGCAGCGCCTCCGGAGATTGGGCCTACAATGAGCAGTTCTTC.

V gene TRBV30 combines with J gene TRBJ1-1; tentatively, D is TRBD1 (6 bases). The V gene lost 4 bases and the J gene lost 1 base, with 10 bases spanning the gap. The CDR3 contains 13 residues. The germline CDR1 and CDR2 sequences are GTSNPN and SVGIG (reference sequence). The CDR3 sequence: CAWTLGQNTEAFF. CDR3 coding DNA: TGTGCCTGGACCCTGGGACAGAACACTGAAGCTTTCTTT.

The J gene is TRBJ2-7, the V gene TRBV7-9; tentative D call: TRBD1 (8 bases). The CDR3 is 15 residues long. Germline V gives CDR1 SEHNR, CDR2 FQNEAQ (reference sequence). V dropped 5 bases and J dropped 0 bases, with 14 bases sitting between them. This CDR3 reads CASSKTGEGSYEQYF. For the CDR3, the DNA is TGTGCCAGCAGCAAGACAGGGGAGGGCTCCTACGAGCAGTACTTC. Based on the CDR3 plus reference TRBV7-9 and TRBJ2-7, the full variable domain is DTGVSQNPRHKITKRGQNVTFRCDPISEHNRLYWYRQTLGQGPEFLTYFQNEAQLEKSRLLSDRFSAERPKGSFSTLEIQRTEQGDSAMYLCASSKTGEGSYEQYFGPGTRLTVT.

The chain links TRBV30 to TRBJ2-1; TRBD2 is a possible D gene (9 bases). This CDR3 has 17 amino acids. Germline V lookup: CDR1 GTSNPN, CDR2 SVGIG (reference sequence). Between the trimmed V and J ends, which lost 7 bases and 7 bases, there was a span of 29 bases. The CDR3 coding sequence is TGTGCCTACGCTAGGGACAGGACTAGCGACGGGGGGAATGAGCAGTTCTTC. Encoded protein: CAYARDRTSDGGNEQFF.

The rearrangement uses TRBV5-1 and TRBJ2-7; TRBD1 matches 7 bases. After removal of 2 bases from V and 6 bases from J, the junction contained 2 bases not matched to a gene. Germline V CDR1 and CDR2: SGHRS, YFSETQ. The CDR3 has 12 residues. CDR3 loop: CASSFDRAEQYF. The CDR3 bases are TGCGCCAGCAGCTTTGACAGGGCCGAGCAGTACTTC.

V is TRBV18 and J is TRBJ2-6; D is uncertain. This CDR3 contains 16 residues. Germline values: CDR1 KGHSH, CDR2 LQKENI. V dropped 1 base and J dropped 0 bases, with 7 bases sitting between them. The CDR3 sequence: CASSPLEYSGANVLTF. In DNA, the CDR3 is TGTGCCAGCTCACCACTCGAGTACTCTGGGGCCAACGTCCTGACTTTC.

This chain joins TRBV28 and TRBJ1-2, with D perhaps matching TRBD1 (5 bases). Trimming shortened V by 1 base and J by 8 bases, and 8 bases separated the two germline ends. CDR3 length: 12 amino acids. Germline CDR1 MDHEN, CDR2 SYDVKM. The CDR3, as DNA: TGTGCCAGCAGTTTATCAGGGAAAGGCTACACCTTC. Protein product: CASSLSGKGYTF.

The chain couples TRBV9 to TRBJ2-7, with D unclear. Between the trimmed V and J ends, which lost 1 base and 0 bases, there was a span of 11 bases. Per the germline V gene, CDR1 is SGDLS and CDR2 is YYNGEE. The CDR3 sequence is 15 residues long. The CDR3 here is CASSVLPSSSYEQYF. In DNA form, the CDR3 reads TGTGCCAGCAGCGTATTGCCGAGTAGCTCCTACGAGCAGTACTTC.

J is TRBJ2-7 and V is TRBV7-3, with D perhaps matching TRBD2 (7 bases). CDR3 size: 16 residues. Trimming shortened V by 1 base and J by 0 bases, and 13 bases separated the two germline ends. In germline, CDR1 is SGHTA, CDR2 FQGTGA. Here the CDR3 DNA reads TGTGCCAGCAGCTTAAGGGGAGGGGGAGACTCCTACGAGCAGTACTTC. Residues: CASSLRGGGDSYEQYF.

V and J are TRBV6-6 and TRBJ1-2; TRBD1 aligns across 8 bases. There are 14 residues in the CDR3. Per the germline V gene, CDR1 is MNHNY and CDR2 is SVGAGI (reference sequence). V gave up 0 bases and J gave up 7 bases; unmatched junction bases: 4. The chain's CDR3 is CASSYSDRGGGYTF. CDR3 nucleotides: TGTGCCAGCAGTTACTCCGACAGGGGAGGTGGCTACACCTTC.

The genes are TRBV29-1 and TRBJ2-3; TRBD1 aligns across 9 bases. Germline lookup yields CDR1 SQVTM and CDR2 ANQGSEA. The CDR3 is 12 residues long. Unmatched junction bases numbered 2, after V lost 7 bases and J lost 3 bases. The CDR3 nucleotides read TGCAGCGGCGGGACAGGGACAGATACGCAGTATTTT. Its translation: CSGGTGTDTQYF.

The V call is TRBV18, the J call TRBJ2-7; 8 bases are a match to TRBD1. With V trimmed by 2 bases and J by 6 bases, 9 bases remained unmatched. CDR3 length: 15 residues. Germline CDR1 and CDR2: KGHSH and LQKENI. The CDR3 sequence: CASSPTFGQGGEQYF. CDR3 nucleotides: TGTGCCAGCTCACCAACATTCGGACAGGGAGGCGAGCAGTACTTC.

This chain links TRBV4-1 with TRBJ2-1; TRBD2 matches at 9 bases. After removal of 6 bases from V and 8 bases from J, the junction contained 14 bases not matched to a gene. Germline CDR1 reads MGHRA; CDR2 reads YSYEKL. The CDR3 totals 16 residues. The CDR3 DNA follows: TGCGCCAGCAGGGCTTGGGGACTAGCAGGAGGGGATGAGCAGTTCTTC. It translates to CASRAWGLAGGDEQFF.

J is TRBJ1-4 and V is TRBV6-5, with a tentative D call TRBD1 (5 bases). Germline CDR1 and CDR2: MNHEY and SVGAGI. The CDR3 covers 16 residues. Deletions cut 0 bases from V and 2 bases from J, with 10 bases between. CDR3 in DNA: TGTGCCAGCAGTTACTCGGGGCGTGGGACTAATGAAAAACTGTTTTTT. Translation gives CASSYSGRGTNEKLFF.

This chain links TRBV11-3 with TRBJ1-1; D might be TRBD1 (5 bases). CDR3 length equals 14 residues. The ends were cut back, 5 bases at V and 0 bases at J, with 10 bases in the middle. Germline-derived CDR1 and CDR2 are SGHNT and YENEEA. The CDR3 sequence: CASSRQLLNTEAFF. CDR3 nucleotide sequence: TGTGCCAGCAGCCGACAGCTGTTGAACACTGAAGCTTTCTTT.

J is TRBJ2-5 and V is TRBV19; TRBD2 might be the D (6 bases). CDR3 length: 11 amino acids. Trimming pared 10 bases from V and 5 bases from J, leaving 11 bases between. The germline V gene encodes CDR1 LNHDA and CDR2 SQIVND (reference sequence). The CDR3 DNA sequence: TGTGCCACGCAAGCGGGTGAGACCCAGTACTTC. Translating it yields CATQAGETQYF.

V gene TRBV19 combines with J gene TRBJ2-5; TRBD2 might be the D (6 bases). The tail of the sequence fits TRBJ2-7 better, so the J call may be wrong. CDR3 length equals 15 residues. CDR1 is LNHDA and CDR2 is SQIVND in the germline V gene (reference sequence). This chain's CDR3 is CASSSTRFSSYEQYF. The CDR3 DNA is TGTGCCAGTAGTTCGACTAGGTTCAGCTCCTACGAGCAGTACTTC.